The text below deals with one T cell receptor beta chain. PCR involved 60 Vbeta and 13 Jbeta primers. Here immunoSEQ multiplex PCR was the method, and the copy in TCRdb shows in-frame clones only, minus some. The sample consists of 100,000 to 150,000 clones, roughly 73% of them appearing once. The CDR3 totals 15 residues. The ends lost 4 bases at V and 7 bases at J; junction bases unmatched: 9. Per germline, CDR1 SGHRS and CDR2 YFSETQ. The source of the sample is a study of cytomegalovirus exposure and HLA in healthy donors. The chain couples TRBV5-1 to TRBJ2-1; 9 positions agree with TRBD2. Sequencing input: PBMCs. The source of this sequence is a male donor in good health and CMV-seronegative. The CDR3 DNA sequence: TGCGCCAGCAGCATTAGCGGGGGTTACCAAAATGAGCAGTTCTTC. Its translation is CASSISGGYQNEQFF.